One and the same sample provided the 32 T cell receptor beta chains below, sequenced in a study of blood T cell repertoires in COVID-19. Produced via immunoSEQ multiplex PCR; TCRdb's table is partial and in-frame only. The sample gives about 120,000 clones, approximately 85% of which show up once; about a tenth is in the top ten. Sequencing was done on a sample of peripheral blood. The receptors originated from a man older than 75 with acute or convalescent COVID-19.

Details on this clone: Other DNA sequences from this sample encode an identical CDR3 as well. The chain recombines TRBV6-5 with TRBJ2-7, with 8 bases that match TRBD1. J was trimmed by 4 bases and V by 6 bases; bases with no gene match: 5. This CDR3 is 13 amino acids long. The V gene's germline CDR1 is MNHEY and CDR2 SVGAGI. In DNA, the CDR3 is TGTGCCAGCAGGGGGGACAGGTTATACGAGCAGTACTTC. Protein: CASRGDRLYEQYF.

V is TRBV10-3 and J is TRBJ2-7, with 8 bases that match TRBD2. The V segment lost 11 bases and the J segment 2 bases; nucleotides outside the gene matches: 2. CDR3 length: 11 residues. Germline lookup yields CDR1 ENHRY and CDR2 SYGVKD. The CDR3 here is CAYGGAYEQYF. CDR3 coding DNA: TGTGCCTACGGGGGGGCCTACGAGCAGTACTTC.

CDR3 region: CASSLQGEGNQPQHF. The CDR3, as DNA: TGTGCCAGCTCATTACAGGGGGAGGGCAATCAGCCCCAGCATTTT. The chain carries TRBV18 and TRBJ1-5; TRBD1 aligns across 8 bases. Germline values: CDR1 KGHSH, CDR2 LQKENI. Trimming cost V 5 bases and J 2 bases; bases outside gene matches: 5. The CDR3 is 15 residues long.

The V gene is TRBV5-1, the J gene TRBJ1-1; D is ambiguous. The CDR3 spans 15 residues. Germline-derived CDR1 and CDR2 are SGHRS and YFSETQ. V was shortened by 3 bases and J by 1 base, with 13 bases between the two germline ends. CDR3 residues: CASSSRAATNTEAFF. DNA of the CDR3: TGCGCCAGCAGCTCACGTGCGGCCACGAACACTGAAGCTTTCTTT.

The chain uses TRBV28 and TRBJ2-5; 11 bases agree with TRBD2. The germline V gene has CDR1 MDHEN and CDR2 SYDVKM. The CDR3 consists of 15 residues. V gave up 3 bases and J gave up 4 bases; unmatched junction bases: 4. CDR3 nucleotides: TGTGCCAGCAGTTTCGTTGGACTAGCGGGAGAGACCCAGTACTTC. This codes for CASSFVGLAGETQYF.

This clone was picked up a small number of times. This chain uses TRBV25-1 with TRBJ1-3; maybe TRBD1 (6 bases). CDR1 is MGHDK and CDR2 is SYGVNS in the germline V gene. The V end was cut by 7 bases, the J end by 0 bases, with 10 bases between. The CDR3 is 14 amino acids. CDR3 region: CASKGDNSGNTIYF. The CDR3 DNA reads TGTGCCAGCAAGGGGGACAACTCTGGAAACACCATATATTTT.

In DNA form, the CDR3 reads TGTGCCAGCAGCGTAGATGGGAGGGAGACCCAGTACTTC. Translation gives CASSVDGRETQYF. The genes are TRBV9 and TRBJ2-5; a possible D gene is TRBD2 (6 bases). The CDR3 consists of 13 residues. CDR1 is SGDLS and CDR2 is YYNGEE in the germline V gene. V was cut by 0 bases and J by 5 bases, with 8 bases left in between.

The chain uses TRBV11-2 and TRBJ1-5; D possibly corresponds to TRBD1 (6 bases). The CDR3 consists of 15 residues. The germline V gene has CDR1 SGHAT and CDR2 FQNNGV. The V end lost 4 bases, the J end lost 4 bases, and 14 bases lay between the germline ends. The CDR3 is CASSYGTFPNQPQHF. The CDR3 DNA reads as TGTGCCAGCAGCTACGGGACATTTCCGAATCAGCCCCAGCATTTT.

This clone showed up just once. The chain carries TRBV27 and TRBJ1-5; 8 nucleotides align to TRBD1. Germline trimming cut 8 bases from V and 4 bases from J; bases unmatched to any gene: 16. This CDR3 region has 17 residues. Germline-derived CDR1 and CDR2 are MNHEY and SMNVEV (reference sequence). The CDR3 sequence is CASRTTRGQGANQPQHF. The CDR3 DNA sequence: TGTGCCAGCCGCACCACCCGGGGGCAGGGGGCAAATCAGCCCCAGCATTTT.

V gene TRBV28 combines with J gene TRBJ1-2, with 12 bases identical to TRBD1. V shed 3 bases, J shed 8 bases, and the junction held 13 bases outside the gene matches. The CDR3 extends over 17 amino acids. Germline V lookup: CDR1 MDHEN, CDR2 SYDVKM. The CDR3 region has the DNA TGTGCCAGCAGTTTGCCCGGGACAGGGGGCCTTTTTGGAGGCTACACCTTC. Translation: CASSLPGTGGLFGGYTF.

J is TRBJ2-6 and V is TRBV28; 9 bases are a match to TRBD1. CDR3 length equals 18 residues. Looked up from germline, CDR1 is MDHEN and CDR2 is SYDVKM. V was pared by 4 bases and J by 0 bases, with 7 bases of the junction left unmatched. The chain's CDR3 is CASSSSGTGFSGANVLTF. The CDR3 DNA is TGTGCCAGCAGTTCCTCCGGGACAGGGTTCTCTGGGGCCAACGTCCTGACTTTC.

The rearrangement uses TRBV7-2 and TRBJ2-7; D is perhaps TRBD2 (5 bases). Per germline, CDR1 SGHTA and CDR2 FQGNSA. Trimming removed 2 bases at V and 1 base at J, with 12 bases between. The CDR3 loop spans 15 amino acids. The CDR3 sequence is CASSLLSTGSYEQYF. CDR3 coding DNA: TGTGCCAGCAGCTTACTGTCAACGGGATCCTACGAGCAGTACTTC.

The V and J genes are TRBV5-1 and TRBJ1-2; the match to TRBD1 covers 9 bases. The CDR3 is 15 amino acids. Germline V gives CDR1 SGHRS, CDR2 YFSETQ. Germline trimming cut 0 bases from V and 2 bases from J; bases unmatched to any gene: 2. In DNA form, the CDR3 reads TGCGCCAGCAGCTTGGGGACAGGGGCCAACTATGGCTACACCTTC. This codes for CASSLGTGANYGYTF.

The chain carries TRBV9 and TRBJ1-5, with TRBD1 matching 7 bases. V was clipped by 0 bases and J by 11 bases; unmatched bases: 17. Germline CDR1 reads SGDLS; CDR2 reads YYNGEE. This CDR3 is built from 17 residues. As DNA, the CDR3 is TGTGCCAGCAGCGTAGTAGGGCCCCCGGGACAGCGAGGGACCCAGCATTTT. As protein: CASSVVGPPGQRGTQHF.

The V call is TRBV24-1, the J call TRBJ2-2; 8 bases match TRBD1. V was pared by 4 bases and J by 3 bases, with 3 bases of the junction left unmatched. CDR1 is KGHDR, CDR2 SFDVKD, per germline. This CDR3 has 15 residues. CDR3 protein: CATSDRGQYTGELFF. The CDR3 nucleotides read TGTGCCACCAGTGACAGGGGGCAATACACCGGGGAGCTGTTTTTT.

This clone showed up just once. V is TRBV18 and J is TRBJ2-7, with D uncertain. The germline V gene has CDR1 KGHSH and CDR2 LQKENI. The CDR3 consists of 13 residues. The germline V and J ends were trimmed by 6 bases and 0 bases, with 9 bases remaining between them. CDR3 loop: CASSRASSYEQYF. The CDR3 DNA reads TGTGCCAGCTCCCGAGCGAGCTCCTACGAGCAGTACTTC.

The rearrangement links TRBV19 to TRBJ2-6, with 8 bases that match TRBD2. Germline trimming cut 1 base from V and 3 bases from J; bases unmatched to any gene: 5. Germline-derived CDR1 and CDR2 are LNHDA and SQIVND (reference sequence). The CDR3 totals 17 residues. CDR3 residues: CASSIGRGAYGANVLTF. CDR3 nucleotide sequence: TGTGCCAGTAGTATAGGGCGGGGGGCGTATGGGGCCAACGTCCTGACTTTC.

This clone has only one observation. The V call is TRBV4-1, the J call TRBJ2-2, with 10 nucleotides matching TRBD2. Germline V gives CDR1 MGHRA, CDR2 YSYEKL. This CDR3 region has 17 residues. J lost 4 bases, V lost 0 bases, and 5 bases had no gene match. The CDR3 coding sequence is TGCGCCAGCAGCCAAGATCCAGCTAGCGGGGGCACCGGGGAGCTGTTTTTT. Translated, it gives CASSQDPASGGTGELFF.

This CDR3 reads CASSQARVLLGNTIYF. The CDR3 DNA follows: TGCGCCAGCAGCCAAGCCCGAGTTTTATTAGGAAACACCATATATTTT. The chain is built from TRBV4-1 and TRBJ1-3; D ambiguous. Between the trimmed V and J ends, which lost 1 base and 4 bases, there was a span of 14 bases. CDR3 length: 16 amino acids. Germline V gene sequence: CDR1 MGHRA, CDR2 YSYEKL.

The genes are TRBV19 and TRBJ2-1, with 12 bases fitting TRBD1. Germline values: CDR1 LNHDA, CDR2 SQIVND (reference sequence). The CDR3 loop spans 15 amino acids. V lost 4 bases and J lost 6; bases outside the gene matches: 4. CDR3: CASSTGQGARNEQFF. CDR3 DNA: TGTGCCAGTAGTACGGGACAGGGGGCGCGCAATGAGCAGTTCTTC.

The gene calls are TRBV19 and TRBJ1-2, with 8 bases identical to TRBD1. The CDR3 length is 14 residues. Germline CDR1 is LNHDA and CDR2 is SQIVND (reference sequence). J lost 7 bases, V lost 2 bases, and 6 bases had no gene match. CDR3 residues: CASSIPQGARGYTF. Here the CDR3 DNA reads TGTGCCAGTAGTATACCTCAGGGGGCGCGTGGCTACACCTTC.

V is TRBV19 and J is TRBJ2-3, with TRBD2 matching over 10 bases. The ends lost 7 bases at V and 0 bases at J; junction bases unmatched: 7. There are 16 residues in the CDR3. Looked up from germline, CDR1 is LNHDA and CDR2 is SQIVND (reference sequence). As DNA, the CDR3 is TGTGCCAGTAACCCTAGCGGGAGCACTAGCACAGATACGCAGTATTTT. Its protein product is CASNPSGSTSTDTQYF.

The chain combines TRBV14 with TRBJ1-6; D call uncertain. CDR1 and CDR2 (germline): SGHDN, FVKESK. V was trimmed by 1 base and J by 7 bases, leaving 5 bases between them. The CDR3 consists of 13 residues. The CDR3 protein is CASSQVKNSPLHF. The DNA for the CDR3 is TGTGCCAGCAGCCAAGTCAAAAATTCACCCCTCCACTTT.

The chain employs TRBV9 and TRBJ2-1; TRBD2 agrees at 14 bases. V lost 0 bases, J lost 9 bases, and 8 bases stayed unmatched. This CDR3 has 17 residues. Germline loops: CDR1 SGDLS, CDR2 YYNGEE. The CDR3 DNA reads TGTGCCAGCAGCGTAGGGGGACTAGCGGGAGTTTTAGGTGAGCAGTTCTTC. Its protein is CASSVGGLAGVLGEQFF. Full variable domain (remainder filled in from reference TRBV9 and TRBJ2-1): DSGVTQTPKHLITATGQRVTLRCSPRSGDLSVYWYQQSLDQGLQFLIQYYNGEERAKGNILERFSAQQFPDLHSELNLSSLELGDSALYFCASSVGGLAGVLGEQFFGPGTRLTVL.

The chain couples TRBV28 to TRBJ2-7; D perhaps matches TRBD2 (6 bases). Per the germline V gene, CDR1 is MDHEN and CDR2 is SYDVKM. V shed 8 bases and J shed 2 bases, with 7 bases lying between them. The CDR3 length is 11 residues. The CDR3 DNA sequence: TGTGCCAGCGGGAGGACCTACGAGCAGTACTTC. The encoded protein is CASGRTYEQYF.

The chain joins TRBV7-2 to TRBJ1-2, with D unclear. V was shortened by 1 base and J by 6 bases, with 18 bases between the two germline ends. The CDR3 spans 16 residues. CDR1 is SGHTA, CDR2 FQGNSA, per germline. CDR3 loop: CASSLELGNLKHGYTF. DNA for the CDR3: TGTGCCAGCAGCTTAGAGCTCGGGAACCTGAAACATGGCTACACCTTC.

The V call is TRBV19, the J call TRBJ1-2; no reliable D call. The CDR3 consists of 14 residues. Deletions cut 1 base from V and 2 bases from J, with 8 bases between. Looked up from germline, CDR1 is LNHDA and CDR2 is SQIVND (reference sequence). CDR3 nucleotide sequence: TGTGCCAGTAGTATAGGGGAGAGGAACTATGGCTACACCTTC. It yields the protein CASSIGERNYGYTF.

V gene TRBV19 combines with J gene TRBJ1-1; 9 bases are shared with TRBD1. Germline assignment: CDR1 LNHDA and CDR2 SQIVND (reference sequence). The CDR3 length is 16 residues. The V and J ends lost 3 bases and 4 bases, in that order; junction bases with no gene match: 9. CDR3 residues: CASSMNPGQGSTEAFF. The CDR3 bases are TGTGCCAGTAGTATGAATCCGGGACAGGGCAGCACTGAAGCTTTCTTT.

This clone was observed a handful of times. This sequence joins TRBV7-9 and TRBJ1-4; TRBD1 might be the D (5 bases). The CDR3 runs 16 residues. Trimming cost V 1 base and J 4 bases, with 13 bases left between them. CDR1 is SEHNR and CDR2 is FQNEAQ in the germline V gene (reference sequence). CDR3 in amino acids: CASSLGVQGVNEKLFF. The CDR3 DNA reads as TGTGCCAGCAGCTTAGGGGTTCAGGGCGTTAATGAAAAACTGTTTTTT.

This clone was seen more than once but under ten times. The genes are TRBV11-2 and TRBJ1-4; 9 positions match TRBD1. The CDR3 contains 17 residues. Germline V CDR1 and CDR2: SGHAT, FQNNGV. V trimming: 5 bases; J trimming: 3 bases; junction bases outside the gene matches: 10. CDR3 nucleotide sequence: TGTGCCAGCAGCCTGGGGTACAGGGGGCCGGCTAATGAAAAACTGTTTTTT. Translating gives CASSLGYRGPANEKLFF.

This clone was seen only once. CDR3 loop: CASSQGQEAFF. The CDR3 nucleotides are TGTGCCAGCAGCCAAGGACAGGAAGCTTTCTTT. The rearrangement uses TRBV7-8 and TRBJ1-1, with a possible D match to TRBD1 (6 bases). CDR3 length equals 11 residues. Germline V gene lookup returns CDR1 SGHVS and CDR2 FQNEAQ. With 5 bases removed from V and 8 bases from J, the gap between germline ends came to 9 bases.

CDR3 loop: CASSSREGEQFF. DNA for the CDR3: TGTGCCAGCAGCTCCAGGGAGGGGGAGCAGTTCTTC. The chain joins TRBV11-3 to TRBJ2-1, with 7 positions matching TRBD2. This CDR3 contains 12 residues. V dropped 4 bases and J dropped 10; count of bases not matched to a gene: 4. Looked up from germline, CDR1 is SGHNT and CDR2 is YENEEA.